One sample yielded the 8 T cell receptor beta chains listed below, sequenced in a study of graft-versus-host responses after intestinal transplantation. TCRdb's table, derived via immunoSEQ multiplex PCR, lists solely in-frame clones and lacks some. In the table there are some 90,000 clones, around 92% of which are singletons. These TCRs are of unknown antigen specificity. Source: unstimulated CD8+ T cells sorted from spleen or lymph node cells, taken before transplant. Source of these receptors: a human donor who was the organ donor for an intestinal transplant.

DNA for the CDR3: TGTGCCAGCAGCTTAGCTGCCCAGGGAAGGGACGAGCAGTACTTC. It is translated as CASSLAAQGRDEQYF. V is TRBV7-8 and J is TRBJ2-7, with D tentatively TRBD1 (5 bases). V was shortened by 0 bases and J by 5 bases, with 14 bases between the two germline ends. The CDR3 length is 15 residues. CDR1 and CDR2 from the germline V gene are SGHVS and FQNEAQ. Looking up the rest from reference TRBV7-8 and TRBJ2-7 gives the full variable domain: GAGVSQSPRYKVAKRGQDVALRCDPISGHVSLFWYQQALGQGPEFLTYFQNEAQLDKSGLPSDRFFAERPEGSVSTLKIQRTQQEDSAVYLCASSLAAQGRDEQYFGPGTRLTVT.

The chain is built from TRBV4-2 and TRBJ2-1, with unresolved D. In germline, CDR1 is LGHNA, CDR2 YNFKEQ. Between the trimmed V and J ends, which lost 1 base and 4 bases, there was a span of 5 bases. The CDR3 spans 13 residues. The CDR3 DNA sequence: TGTGCCAGCAGCCAAGCCAGTTACAATGAGCAGTTCTTC. This translates into CASSQASYNEQFF.

The chain uses TRBV19 and TRBJ2-1; 9 positions match TRBD1. The CDR3 contains 14 residues. Germline CDR1 reads LNHDA; CDR2 reads SQIVND (reference sequence). V was clipped by 4 bases and J by 9 bases; unmatched bases: 7. As DNA, the CDR3 is TGTGCCAGTAGTACCCCCGACAGGGGGTTTGAGCAGTTCTTC. Amino acid sequence: CASSTPDRGFEQFF.

This chain uses TRBV9 with TRBJ2-3; the D gene is possibly TRBD1 (6 bases). CDR3 length: 18 amino acids. Germline CDR1 is SGDLS and CDR2 is YYNGEE. The V end was cut by 0 bases, the J end by 2 bases, with 19 bases between. The CDR3 DNA is TGTGCCAGCAGCGTAGGGGGGAGTTACGGGACAACCACAGATACGCAGTATTTT. This sequence encodes CASSVGGSYGTTTDTQYF.

This chain uses TRBV10-1 with TRBJ1-1; 8 nucleotides agree with TRBD1. This CDR3 has 16 amino acids. Germline V gives CDR1 WNHNN, CDR2 SYGVQD (reference sequence). Losses at the gene ends were 4 bases for V and 1 base for J; bases not matched to a gene: 8. CDR3 loop: CASSVASGGGNTEAFF. For the CDR3, the DNA is TGCGCCAGCAGTGTGGCTTCAGGGGGCGGGAACACTGAAGCTTTCTTT.

This chain joins TRBV4-1 and TRBJ2-3; no clear D. Germline values: CDR1 MGHRA, CDR2 YSYEKL. Trimming shortened V by 0 bases and J by 4 bases, and 8 bases separated the two germline ends. This CDR3 is 14 amino acids long. The CDR3 region is CASSQDRSADTQYF. The CDR3 DNA reads as TGCGCCAGCAGCCAAGATCGGAGCGCAGATACGCAGTATTTT.

The rearrangement uses TRBV14 and TRBJ2-7; 8 bases agree with TRBD1. The trim removed 1 base at V and 0 bases at J, leaving 2 bases unmatched. The germline gives CDR1 SGHDN, CDR2 FVKESK. This CDR3 is 15 amino acids long. CDR3 in DNA: TGTGCCAGCAGCCAAGGGACAGGGACCTCCTACGAGCAGTACTTC. It codes for CASSQGTGTSYEQYF.

A single count supports this clone. The V gene is TRBV6-5, the J gene TRBJ2-3, with TRBD1 identical over 9 bases. Germline lookup yields CDR1 MNHEY and CDR2 SVGAGI. CDR3 length: 15 amino acids. Germline trimming cut 5 bases from V and 5 bases from J; bases unmatched to any gene: 8. The CDR3 nucleotides are TGTGCCAGCAGTACCGGGACAGGGCTGGGAGATACGCAGTATTTT. Its protein is CASSTGTGLGDTQYF.